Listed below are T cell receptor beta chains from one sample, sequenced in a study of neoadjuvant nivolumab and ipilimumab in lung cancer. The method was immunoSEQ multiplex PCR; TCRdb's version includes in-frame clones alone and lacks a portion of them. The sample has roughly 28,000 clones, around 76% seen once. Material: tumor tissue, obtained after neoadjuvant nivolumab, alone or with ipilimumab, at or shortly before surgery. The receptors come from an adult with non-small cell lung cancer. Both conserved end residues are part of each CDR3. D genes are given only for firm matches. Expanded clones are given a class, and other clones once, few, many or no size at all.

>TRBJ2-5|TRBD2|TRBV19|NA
TGTGCCAGTAGTATCGGACTAGCGGGGAGTGAGACCCAGTACTTC
CASSIGLAGSETQYF
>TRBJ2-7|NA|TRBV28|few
TGTGCCAGCAGGGTGCCCAATTCCTACGAGCAGTACTTC
CASRVPNSYEQYF
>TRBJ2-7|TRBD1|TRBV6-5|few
TGTGCCAGCAGGTGGACAGGGGCCTACGAGCAGTACTTC
CASRWTGAYEQYF
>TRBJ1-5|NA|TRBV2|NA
TGTGCCAGCAGGCGGTCAAATAGCAATCAGCCCCAGCATTTT
CASRRSNSNQPQHF
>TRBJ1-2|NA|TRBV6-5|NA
TGTGCCAGCAGTTATAGTCCAGGGTCGAACTATGGCTACACCTTC
CASSYSPGSNYGYTF
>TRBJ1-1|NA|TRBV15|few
TGTGCCACCAGCAGAGATCTGAGGGGGGATGAAGCTTTCTTT
CATSRDLRGDEAFF
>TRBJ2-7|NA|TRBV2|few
TGTGCCAGCAGTGTGGGTCAGACCTACGAGCAGTACTTC
CASSVGQTYEQYF
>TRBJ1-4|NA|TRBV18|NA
TGTGCCAGCTCAAGGGGCGAAAAACTGTTTTTT
CASSRGEKLFF
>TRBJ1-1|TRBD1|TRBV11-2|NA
TGTGCCAGCAGCCAAGCGACAGGGGGCACTGAAGCTTTCTTT
CASSQATGGTEAFF
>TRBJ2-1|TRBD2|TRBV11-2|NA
TGTGCCAGCAGCTTAATAGCGGGGTACAATGAGCAGTTCTTC
CASSLIAGYNEQFF
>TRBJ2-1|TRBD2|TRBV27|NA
TGTGCCAGCAGTCGACTAGCAATCTACAATGAGCAGTTCTTC
CASSRLAIYNEQFF
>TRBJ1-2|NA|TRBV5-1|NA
TGCGCCAGCAGCCGACAGGACATCAACTATGGCTACACCTTC
CASSRQDINYGYTF
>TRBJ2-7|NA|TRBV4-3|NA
TGCGCCAGCAGCCAACGATCGAACAGGGAGAACCACGAGCAGTACTTC
CASSQRSNRENHEQYF
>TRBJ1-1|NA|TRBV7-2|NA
TGTGCCGGGGGGACGGGGAACACTGAAGCTTTCTTT
CAGGTGNTEAFF
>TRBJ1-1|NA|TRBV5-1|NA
TGCGCCAGCAGCTTCCAGGGCGTGAACACTGAAGCTTTCTTT
CASSFQGVNTEAFF
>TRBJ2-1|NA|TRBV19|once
TGTGCCAGTAGTATCGGGGCAGGCGGCTACTATGAGCAGTTCTTC
CASSIGAGGYYEQFF
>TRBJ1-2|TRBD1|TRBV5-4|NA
TGTGCCAGCAGCCCTAGGACAGGTCTCTATGGCTACACCTTC
CASSPRTGLYGYTF
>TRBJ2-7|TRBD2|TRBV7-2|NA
TGTGCCAGCAGCAAGCGGGAAGTCTACGAGCAGTACTTC
CASSKREVYEQYF
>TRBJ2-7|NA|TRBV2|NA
TGTGCCAGCAGTTCAGGTTACGAGCAGTACTTC
CASSSGYEQYF
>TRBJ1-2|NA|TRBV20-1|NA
TGCAGTGCTGCCTATGGCTACACCTTC
CSAAYGYTF
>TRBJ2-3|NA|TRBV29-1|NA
TGCAGCGTTGAAGCGCGTTCTAGCACAGATACGCAGTATTTT
CSVEARSSTDTQYF
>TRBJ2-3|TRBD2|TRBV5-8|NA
TGTGCCAGCAGCTTGAGACTAGCGGGGGCCGACACAGATACGCAGTATTTT
CASSLRLAGADTDTQYF